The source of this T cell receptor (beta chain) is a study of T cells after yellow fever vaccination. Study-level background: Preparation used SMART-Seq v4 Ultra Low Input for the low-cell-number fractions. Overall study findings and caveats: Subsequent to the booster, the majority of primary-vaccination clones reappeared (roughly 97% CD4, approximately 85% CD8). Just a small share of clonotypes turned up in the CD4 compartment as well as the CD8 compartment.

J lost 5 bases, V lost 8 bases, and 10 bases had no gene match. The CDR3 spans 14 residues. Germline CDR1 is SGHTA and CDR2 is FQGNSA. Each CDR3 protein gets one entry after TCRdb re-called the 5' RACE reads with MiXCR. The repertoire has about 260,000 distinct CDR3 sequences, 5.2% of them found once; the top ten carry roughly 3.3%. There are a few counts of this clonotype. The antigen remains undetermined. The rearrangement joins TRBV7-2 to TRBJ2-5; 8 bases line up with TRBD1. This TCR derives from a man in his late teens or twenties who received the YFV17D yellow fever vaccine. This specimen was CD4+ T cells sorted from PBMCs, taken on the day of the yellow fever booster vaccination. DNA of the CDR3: TGTGCCAGCGGGAAGGACAGGGCAGTGGAGACCCAGTACTTC. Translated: CASGKDRAVETQYF.